This TCR beta chain was profiled in a study of T cell repertoires in ileal Crohn's disease. Study-wide background: Thiopurines (around ten) or anti-TNF agents (approximately 19) were given postoperatively to about half. Findings of the study overall: Active smokers at surgery had more clonal expansions than non-smokers.

Included were adult ileal or ileocolonic Crohn's patients indicated for ileocolonic resection. The table came from immunoSEQ multiplex PCR; TCRdb's copy has only in-frame clones and leaves some out. This table has some 30,000 clones, approximately 78% appearing once. This clone came up a few times. The antigen remains undetermined. This CDR3 contains 15 residues. J lost 3 bases, V lost 10 bases, and 12 bases had no gene match. Germline V gene data show CDR1 as MNHEY and CDR2 as SVGAGI. The sequenced sample consisted of ileal tissue. This sequence originates from an adult with Crohn's disease. The chain is built from TRBV6-5 and TRBJ1-2, with TRBD1 identical over 9 bases. The CDR3 DNA reads as TGTGCCACTAAACAGGGGGCGACACGCTACTATGGCTACACCTTC. It translates to CATKQGATRYYGYTF.